The 16 T cell receptor beta chains presented below share a single source sample, sequenced in a study of type 1 and type 2 diabetes patients. Genomic DNA was the PCR template. A primer set of 30 forward and 13 reverse primers amplified the CDR3. TCRdb reprocessed the multiplex PCR reads with MiXCR, giving one entry per CDR3 protein. The sample shows some 250,000 distinct CDR3 sequences, 45% to 60% of them seen only once. Input material: peripheral blood mononuclear cells (PBMCs). These receptor sequences come from a man in his late teens or twenties with type 2 diabetes.

V gene TRBV6-5 combines with J gene TRBJ1-1; D is possibly TRBD1 (5 bases). V was trimmed by 8 bases and J by 4 bases, leaving 14 bases between them. CDR1 and CDR2 from the germline V gene are MNHEY and SVGAGI. This CDR3 spans 13 amino acids. CDR3 DNA sequence: TGTGCCAGCTTCGGCAGGGAGGGCACTGAAGCTTTCTTT. It codes for CASFGREGTEAFF.

The chain has TRBV6-4 and TRBJ2-1; a weak D match, TRBD2 (5 bases). The CDR3 is 14 residues long. Between the trimmed V and J ends, which lost 2 bases and 5 bases, there was a span of 10 bases. CDR1 is MRHNA and CDR2 is SNTAGT in the germline V gene. CDR3 residues: CASSDGYSDNEQFF. CDR3 DNA sequence: TGTGCCAGCAGTGACGGTTATAGCGACAATGAGCAGTTCTTC.

The rearrangement links TRBV13 to TRBJ2-7; possibly TRBD1 for D (5 bases). The V gene lost 5 bases and the J gene lost 0 bases, with 14 bases spanning the gap. Per germline, CDR1 PRHDT and CDR2 FYEKMQ (reference sequence). The CDR3 covers 15 residues. The CDR3 spells CASSPGQGPSYEQYF. The DNA of the CDR3 is TGTGCCAGCAGCCCTGGTCAGGGTCCCTCCTACGAGCAGTACTTC.

The chain links TRBV2 to TRBJ2-7, with D possibly matching TRBD2 (5 bases). This CDR3 is built from 14 residues. Per the germline V gene, CDR1 is SNHLY and CDR2 is FYNNEI. V gave up 6 bases and J gave up 7 bases, with 19 bases separating them. For the CDR3, the DNA is TGTGCCAGCAGGGAGGTCCCACCTCCGGGGGAGCAGTACTTC. Translating it yields CASREVPPPGEQYF.

V usage is TRBV5-1 and J usage is TRBJ1-4; TRBD1 might be the D (5 bases). The CDR3 length is 14 residues. The germline V gene encodes CDR1 SGHRS and CDR2 YFSETQ. Trimming cost V 6 bases and J 7 bases, with 16 bases left between them. The CDR3 bases are TGCGCCAGCAATCGGGGCCAGGGAAGTGAAAAACTGTTTTTT. Translated: CASNRGQGSEKLFF.

The chain employs TRBV2 and TRBJ2-7, with 9 bases identical to TRBD2. The germline gives CDR1 SNHLY, CDR2 FYNNEI. CDR3 length: 16 residues. The J segment lost 6 bases and the V segment lost 5 bases, leaving 14 bases of the junction unmatched. CDR3 sequence (DNA): TGTGCCAGCAGTTTTCGCGGGAGGGCCGTTTCCCTCGAGCAGTACTTC. It translates to CASSFRGRAVSLEQYF.

This clonotype has only one observation. The chain recombines TRBV6-1 with TRBJ1-1, with D unclear. The germline V gene encodes CDR1 MNHNS and CDR2 SASEGT. This CDR3 comprises 13 residues. V lost 3 bases and J lost 4, with 9 bases in between. The CDR3 region has the DNA TGTGCCAGCAGTGACGGACCGAGCACTGAAGCTTTCTTT. Translated: CASSDGPSTEAFF.

The chain carries TRBV19 and TRBJ2-7; TRBD1 aligns across 10 bases. V dropped 4 bases and J dropped 7; count of bases not matched to a gene: 13. Germline V lookup: CDR1 LNHDA, CDR2 SQIVND (reference sequence). The CDR3 totals 16 residues. DNA for the CDR3: TGTGCCAGTAGTACGCACCGGGACAGGGGAGCGGGGGAGCAGTACTTC. This encodes CASSTHRDRGAGEQYF.

This clonotype has ten or more counts. The chain couples TRBV28 to TRBJ2-2, with 7 bases fitting TRBD2. V trimming: 2 bases; J trimming: 5 bases; junction bases outside the gene matches: 2. The CDR3 spans 14 residues. From germline, CDR1 is MDHEN and CDR2 SYDVKM. In DNA form, the CDR3 reads TGTGCCAGCAGTTTACTAGCGGAAACCGGGGAGCTGTTTTTT. It codes for CASSLLAETGELFF.

In regard to this clonotype: This may be a read error: a much more frequent sequence differs by one nucleotide. The J gene is TRBJ2-5, the V gene TRBV15, with 14 bases lining up with TRBD2. Germline CDR1 is LNHNV and CDR2 is YYDKDF (reference sequence). The CDR3 runs to 15 residues. V was pared by 6 bases and J by 8 bases, with 8 bases of the junction left unmatched. The CDR3 loop is CATRVFGLAGGTQYF. The CDR3 DNA sequence: TGTGCCACCAGAGTCTTCGGACTAGCGGGAGGAACCCAGTACTTC.

This chain joins TRBV7-2 and TRBJ2-3; D ambiguous. V gave up 1 base and J gave up 4 bases, with 9 bases separating them. In germline, CDR1 is SGHTA, CDR2 FQGNSA. The CDR3 has 14 amino acids. The CDR3 DNA reads as TGTGCCAGCAGCTTAGGTGAATTCGCAGATACGCAGTATTTT. Residues: CASSLGEFADTQYF.

The chain joins TRBV25-1 to TRBJ2-1; 8 bases are shared with TRBD2. Germline CDR1 MGHDK, CDR2 SYGVNS. J gave up 0 bases and V 3 bases, and 7 bases lay outside the gene matches. This CDR3 region has 17 residues. This chain's CDR3 is CASSEGTSGLSYNEQFF. The CDR3 coding sequence is TGTGCCAGCAGTGAGGGAACTAGCGGACTCTCCTACAATGAGCAGTTCTTC.

The sample holds a few counts of this clonotype. This chain uses TRBV19 with TRBJ1-1; unclear D gene. Germline V gene lookup returns CDR1 LNHDA and CDR2 SQIVND (reference sequence). This CDR3 is 11 amino acids long. V was clipped by 3 bases and J by 7 bases, with 6 bases between them. The DNA for the CDR3 is TGTGCCAGTAGTATGGTTGGTGAAGCTTTCTTT. Translated: CASSMVGEAFF.

The chain uses TRBV29-1 and TRBJ2-1, with 8 positions matching TRBD1. J was trimmed by 8 bases and V by 6 bases; bases with no gene match: 3. In germline, CDR1 is SQVTM, CDR2 ANQGSEA. This CDR3 is built from 11 residues. The CDR3 bases are TGCAGCGTCTACAGGGGGGATGAGCAGTTCTTC. This encodes CSVYRGDEQFF.

This clonotype was counted only a few times. This chain links TRBV29-1 with TRBJ2-5, with 10 bases fitting TRBD2. Germline V gives CDR1 SQVTM, CDR2 ANQGSEA. The CDR3 contains 15 residues. Trimming took 7 bases from V and 4 from J; bases not matched to a gene: 12. The CDR3 loop reads CSGVVLAGEGETQYF. The DNA for the CDR3 is TGCAGCGGGGTTGTTCTAGCGGGAGAAGGAGAGACCCAGTACTTC.

The V and J genes are TRBV12-5 and TRBJ1-6; 9 nucleotides match TRBD1. V trimming: 1 base; J trimming: 10 bases; junction bases outside the gene matches: 5. Germline lookup yields CDR1 LGHNT and CDR2 FRNRAP. The length of the CDR3 is 15 residues. The CDR3: CASGLGQGVGSPLHF. DNA for the CDR3: TGTGCTAGTGGTTTGGGACAGGGGGTGGGCTCACCCCTCCACTTT.